The 18 T cell receptor beta chains below all came from one sample that was sequenced in a study of blood T cell repertoires in COVID-19. Some clones are missing from TCRdb's copy, which holds only in-frame ones; the method was immunoSEQ multiplex PCR. Among about 190,000 clones listed, roughly 80% were seen once. The sequencing input was peripheral blood. These receptors were taken from a woman in her forties or fifties with acute or convalescent COVID-19.

The rearrangement joins TRBV5-4 to TRBJ2-5; tentatively, D is TRBD2 (7 bases). V was trimmed by 0 bases and J by 1 base, leaving 13 bases between them. The CDR3 loop spans 16 amino acids. Germline CDR1 SGHNT, CDR2 YYREEE (reference sequence). DNA of the CDR3: TGTGCCAGCAGCTTGGATGCGGGGGCAGCCCAAGAGACCCAGTACTTC. This codes for CASSLDAGAAQETQYF.

The chain has TRBV3-1 (or the pseudogene TRBV3-2) and TRBJ2-7, with 8 bases identical to TRBD1. This CDR3 region has 17 residues. The J segment lost 5 bases and the V segment lost 7 bases, leaving 19 bases of the junction unmatched. Looked up from germline, CDR1 is LGHDT and CDR2 is YNNKEL (reference sequence). The chain's CDR3 is CASTRGSIGARGHEQYF. The CDR3 region has the DNA TGTGCCAGCACCCGAGGGAGTATTGGGGCCAGGGGGCACGAGCAGTACTTC.

This chain connects TRBV19 to TRBJ2-1; 7 nucleotides align to TRBD2. The CDR3 sequence is 15 residues long. Looked up from germline, CDR1 is LNHDA and CDR2 is SQIVND (reference sequence). The V and J ends lost 4 bases and 6 bases, in that order; junction bases with no gene match: 9. CDR3 sequence: CASSRLLAAFNEQFF. The CDR3 DNA sequence: TGTGCCAGTAGTAGGCTGCTAGCGGCGTTCAATGAGCAGTTCTTC.

V and J are TRBV21-1 and TRBJ2-7; no check of the table's D call, TRBD1, against the DNA was made. TRBV21-1 is designated a pseudogene. The CDR3 covers 14 residues. The CDR3 region is CASTTPGQSYEQYF. CDR3 nucleotide sequence: TGTGCCAGCACTACGCCGGGACAATCCTACGAGCAGTACTTC.

In DNA, the CDR3 is TGTGCCAGCAGTAGGACTCTTAGCACAGATACGCAGTATTTT. Protein sequence: CASSRTLSTDTQYF. The V call is TRBV6-5, the J call TRBJ2-3, with a weak D call TRBD2 (5 bases). This CDR3 contains 14 residues. Between the trimmed V and J ends, which lost 5 bases and 0 bases, there was a span of 9 bases. Looked up from germline, CDR1 is MNHEY and CDR2 is SVGAGI.

The J gene is TRBJ1-4, the V gene TRBV7-8; D might be TRBD1 (5 bases). V lost 5 bases and J lost 13, with 20 bases in between. There are 14 residues in the CDR3. CDR1 and CDR2 (germline): SGHVS, FQNEAQ. CDR3 in amino acids: CASSVDSLFARLFF. CDR3 nucleotide sequence: TGTGCCAGCAGCGTTGACAGCCTCTTCGCGAGACTGTTTTTT.

The count of this clone is one. The rearrangement links TRBV6-5 to TRBJ2-1, with D possibly being TRBD2 (7 bases). The germline V gene has CDR1 MNHEY and CDR2 SVGAGI. Between the trimmed V and J ends, which lost 6 bases and 2 bases, there was a span of 14 bases. This CDR3 comprises 15 residues. The CDR3 DNA reads TGTGCCAGCAGCCTCCCCGGGGGGCCCTACAATGAGCAGTTCTTC. This gives the protein CASSLPGGPYNEQFF.

The count of this clone is one. This chain uses TRBV7-9 with TRBJ2-3, with D uncertain. With 2 bases removed from V and 2 bases from J, the gap between germline ends came to 14 bases. This CDR3 comprises 16 residues. Germline CDR1 and CDR2: SEHNR and FQNEAQ (reference sequence). The DNA of the CDR3 is TGTGCCAGCAGCTTATTACCGAGTTCGAACACAGATACGCAGTATTTT. Protein sequence: CASSLLPSSNTDTQYF.

This chain links TRBV27 with TRBJ2-2; tentative D call: TRBD2 (6 bases). Trimming cost V 7 bases and J 6 bases, with 15 bases left between them. The CDR3 length is 14 residues. The V gene's germline CDR1 is MNHEY and CDR2 SMNVEV (reference sequence). In DNA form, the CDR3 reads TGTGCCAGCAAGGCGGGAAGGAGAGCCGGGGAGCTGTTTTTT. Its protein is CASKAGRRAGELFF.

The rearrangement links TRBV28 to TRBJ2-1, with 10 bases identical to TRBD2. The germline CDR1 and CDR2 sequences are MDHEN and SYDVKM. V gave up 4 bases and J gave up 6 bases; unmatched junction bases: 6. The CDR3 extends over 15 amino acids. The DNA for the CDR3 is TGTGCCAGCAGTTCATGGACTAGCGGTATCAATGAGCAGTTCTTC. Translating gives CASSSWTSGINEQFF.

The rearrangement uses TRBV5-4 and TRBJ1-6; tentatively, D is TRBD1 (5 bases). CDR1 and CDR2 (germline): SGHNT, YYREEE (reference sequence). V lost 4 bases, J lost 7 bases, and 21 bases lay in between. This CDR3 contains 17 residues. The DNA for the CDR3 is TGTGCCAGCAGCAATTCCGTCCAGGGTGATAAAAATTCACCCCTCCACTTT. Protein: CASSNSVQGDKNSPLHF. Full variable domain (outside the CDR3, taken from reference TRBV5-4 and TRBJ1-6): ETGVTQSPTHLIKTRGQQVTLRCSSQSGHNTVSWYQQALGQGPQFIFQYYREEENGRGNFPPRFSGLQFPNYSSELNVNALELDDSALYLCASSNSVQGDKNSPLHFGNGTRLTVT.

This clone was seen a handful of times. The rearrangement uses TRBV4-2 and TRBJ1-4, with D perhaps TRBD1 (6 bases). Germline CDR1 LGHNA, CDR2 YNFKEQ. The CDR3 length is 13 residues. V was pared by 9 bases and J by 2 bases, with 10 bases between. This CDR3 reads CASRGSTNEKLFF. The DNA of the CDR3 is TGTGCCAGTAGGGGGTCGACTAATGAAAAACTGTTTTTT.

The CDR3: CASSLSLAASTDTQYF. The CDR3 nucleotides are TGTGCCAGCAGCTTAAGCCTAGCGGCTAGCACAGATACGCAGTATTTT. The J gene is TRBJ2-3, the V gene TRBV11-2; 7 nucleotides line up with TRBD2. The CDR3 contains 16 residues. Per the germline V gene, CDR1 is SGHAT and CDR2 is FQNNGV. V shed 2 bases and J 0 bases; nucleotides not matched to a gene: 5.

This clone was detected a few times. CDR3 in DNA: TGCAGCGTCACCTCGGGAGGTCGCTCTGGAAACACCATATATTTT. It codes for CSVTSGGRSGNTIYF. The chain joins TRBV29-1 to TRBJ1-3; D gene ambiguous. CDR3 length: 15 residues. The ends were cut back, 6 bases at V and 0 bases at J, with 15 bases in the middle. In germline, CDR1 is SQVTM, CDR2 ANQGSEA.

The chain carries TRBV11-2 and TRBJ1-2; D ambiguous. Germline V gene sequence: CDR1 SGHAT, CDR2 FQNNGV. V lost 5 bases, J lost 4 bases, and 11 bases lay in between. CDR3 length equals 13 residues. CDR3 region: CASSLLGAYGYTF. CDR3 nucleotide sequence: TGTGCCAGCAGCCTCCTCGGAGCCTATGGCTACACCTTC.

This clone was seen only once. This chain uses TRBV25-1 with TRBJ1-5; D remains ambiguous. The CDR3 has 15 amino acids. Germline V gene data show CDR1 as MGHDK and CDR2 as SYGVNS. Trimming cost V 6 bases and J 6 bases, with 18 bases left between them. The CDR3 nucleotides are TGTGCCAGCAGCCCCCAGATGGAGGGAGGTCAGCCCCAGCATTTT. This codes for CASSPQMEGGQPQHF. Supplemented by reference TRBV25-1 and TRBJ1-5, the full variable domain reads EADIYQTPRYLVIGTGKKITLECSQTMGHDKMYWYQQDPGMELHLIHYSYGVNSTEKGDLSSESTVSRIRTEHFPLTLESARPSHTSQYLCASSPQMEGGQPQHFGDGTRLSIL.

The V call is TRBV18, the J call TRBJ2-6, with 11 bases fitting TRBD1. Germline V CDR1 and CDR2: KGHSH, LQKENI. This CDR3 spans 17 amino acids. V lost 2 bases and J lost 0; bases outside the gene matches: 0. CDR3 protein: CASSPGTGGSGANVLTF. The CDR3 DNA reads TGTGCCAGCTCACCAGGGACAGGGGGCTCTGGGGCCAACGTCCTGACTTTC.

The V and J genes are TRBV19 and TRBJ1-3; no firm D call. CDR1 is LNHDA, CDR2 SQIVND, per germline (reference sequence). The CDR3 length is 15 residues. V was pared by 5 bases and J by 4 bases, with 15 bases between. CDR3 bases: TGTGCCAGTAGTCCCCAGTCGGAGGTCGGAAACACCATATATTTT. This encodes CASSPQSEVGNTIYF.